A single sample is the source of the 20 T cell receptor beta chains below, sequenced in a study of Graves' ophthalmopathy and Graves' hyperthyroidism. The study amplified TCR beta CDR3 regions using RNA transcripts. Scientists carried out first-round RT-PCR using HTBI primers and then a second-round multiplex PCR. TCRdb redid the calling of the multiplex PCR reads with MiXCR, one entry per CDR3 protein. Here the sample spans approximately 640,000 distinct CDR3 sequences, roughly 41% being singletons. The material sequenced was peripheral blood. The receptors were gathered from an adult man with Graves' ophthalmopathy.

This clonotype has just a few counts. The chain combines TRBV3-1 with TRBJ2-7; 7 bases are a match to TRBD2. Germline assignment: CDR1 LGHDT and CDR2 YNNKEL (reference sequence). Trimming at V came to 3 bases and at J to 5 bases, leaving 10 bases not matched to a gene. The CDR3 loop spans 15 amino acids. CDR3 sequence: CASSQRTSSRDEQYF. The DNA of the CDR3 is TGTGCCAGCAGCCAGCGGACTAGTTCAAGGGACGAGCAGTACTTC.

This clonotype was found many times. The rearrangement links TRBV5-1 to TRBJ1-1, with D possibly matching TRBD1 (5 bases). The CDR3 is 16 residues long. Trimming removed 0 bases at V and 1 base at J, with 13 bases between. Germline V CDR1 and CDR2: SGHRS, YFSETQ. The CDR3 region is CASSLVGGAPNTEAFF. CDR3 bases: TGCGCCAGCAGCTTGGTAGGCGGGGCGCCGAACACTGAAGCTTTCTTT.

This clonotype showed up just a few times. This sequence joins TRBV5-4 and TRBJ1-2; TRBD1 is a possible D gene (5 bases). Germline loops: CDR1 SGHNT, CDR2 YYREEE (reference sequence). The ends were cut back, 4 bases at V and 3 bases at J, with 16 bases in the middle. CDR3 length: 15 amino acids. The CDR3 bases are TGTGCCAGCAGCCCACACACAGGATACTACTATGGCTACACCTTC. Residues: CASSPHTGYYYGYTF.

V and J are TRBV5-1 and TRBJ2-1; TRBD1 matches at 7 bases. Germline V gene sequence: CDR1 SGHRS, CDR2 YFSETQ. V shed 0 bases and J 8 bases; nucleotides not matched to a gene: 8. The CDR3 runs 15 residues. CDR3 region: CASSLDRGSRDEQFF. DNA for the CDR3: TGCGCCAGCAGCTTGGACAGGGGTTCTAGGGATGAGCAGTTCTTC. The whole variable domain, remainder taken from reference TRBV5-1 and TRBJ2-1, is KAGVTQTPRYLIKTRGQQVTLSCSPISGHRSVSWYQQTPGQGLQFLFEYFSETQRNKGNFPGRFSGRQFSNSRSEMNVSTLELGDSALYLCASSLDRGSRDEQFFGPGTRLTVL.

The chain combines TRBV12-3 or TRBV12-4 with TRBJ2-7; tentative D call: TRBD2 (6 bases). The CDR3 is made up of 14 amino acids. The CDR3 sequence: CASGPPGDGYEQYF. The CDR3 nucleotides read TGTGCTAGTGGTCCCCCGGGGGACGGGTACGAGCAGTACTTC.

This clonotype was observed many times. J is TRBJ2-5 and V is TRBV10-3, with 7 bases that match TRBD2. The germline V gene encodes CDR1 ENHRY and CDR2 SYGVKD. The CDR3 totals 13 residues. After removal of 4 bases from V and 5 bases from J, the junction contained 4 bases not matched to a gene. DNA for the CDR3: TGTGCCATCAGTGTTGAGGGAGGGGAGACCCAGTACTTC. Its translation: CAISVEGGETQYF.

In DNA, the CDR3 is TGTGCCATCAGTGCTAGGTTGCGGGTTGGTGACCAGTACTTC. Protein sequence: CAISARLRVGDQYF. This sequence joins TRBV10-3 and TRBJ2-5, with D possibly TRBD2 on 5 matching bases. Germline CDR1 reads ENHRY; CDR2 reads SYGVKD. V lost 4 bases and J 10 bases, leaving 19 bases between the germline ends. The CDR3 is 14 residues long.

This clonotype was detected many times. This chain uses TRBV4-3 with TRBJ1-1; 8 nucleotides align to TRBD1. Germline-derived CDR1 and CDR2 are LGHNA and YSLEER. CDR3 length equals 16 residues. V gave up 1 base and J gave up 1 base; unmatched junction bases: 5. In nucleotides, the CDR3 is TGCGCCAGCAGCCAAGGACACAGGGGGACGAACACTGAAGCTTTCTTT. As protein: CASSQGHRGTNTEAFF.

The CDR3: CAIRDRVVSSPLHF. The CDR3 nucleotides are TGTGCCATCCGCGACAGGGTGGTAAGCTCACCCCTCCACTTT. The chain joins TRBV10-3 to TRBJ1-6; TRBD1 agrees at 7 bases. The germline gives CDR1 ENHRY, CDR2 SYGVKD. V was pared by 8 bases and J by 10 bases, with 11 bases of the junction left unmatched. The CDR3 has 14 amino acids.

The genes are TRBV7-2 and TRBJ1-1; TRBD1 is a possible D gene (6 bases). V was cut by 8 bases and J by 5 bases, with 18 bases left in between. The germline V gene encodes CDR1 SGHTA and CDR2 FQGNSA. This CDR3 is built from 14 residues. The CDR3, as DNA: TGTGCCAGCCACCGGGACACGTGGGGGACTGAAGCTTTCTTT. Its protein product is CASHRDTWGTEAFF.

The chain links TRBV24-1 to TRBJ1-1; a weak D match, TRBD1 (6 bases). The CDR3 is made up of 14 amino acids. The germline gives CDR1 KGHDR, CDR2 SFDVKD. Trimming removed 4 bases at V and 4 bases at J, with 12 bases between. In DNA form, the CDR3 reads TGTGCCACCAGTGACGACACAGGGAGCACTGAAGCTTTCTTT. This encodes CATSDDTGSTEAFF.

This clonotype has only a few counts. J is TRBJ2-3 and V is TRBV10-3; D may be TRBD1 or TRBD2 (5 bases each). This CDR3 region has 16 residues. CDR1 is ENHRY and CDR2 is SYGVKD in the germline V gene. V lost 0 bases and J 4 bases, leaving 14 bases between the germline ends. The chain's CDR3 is CAISESEGMGADTQYF. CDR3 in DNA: TGTGCCATCAGTGAGTCAGAGGGAATGGGGGCAGATACGCAGTATTTT.

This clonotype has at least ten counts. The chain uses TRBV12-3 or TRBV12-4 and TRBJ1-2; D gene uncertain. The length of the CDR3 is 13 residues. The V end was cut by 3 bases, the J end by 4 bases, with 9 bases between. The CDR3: CASSLQVIYGYTF. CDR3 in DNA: TGTGCCAGCAGTTTGCAGGTCATCTATGGCTACACCTTC.

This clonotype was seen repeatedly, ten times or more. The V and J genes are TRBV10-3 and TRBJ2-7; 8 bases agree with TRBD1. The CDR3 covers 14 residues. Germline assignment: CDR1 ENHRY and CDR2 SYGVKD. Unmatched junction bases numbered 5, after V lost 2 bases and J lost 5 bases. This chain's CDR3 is CAISEVTGGHEQYF. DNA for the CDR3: TGTGCCATCAGTGAGGTCACAGGGGGTCACGAGCAGTACTTC.

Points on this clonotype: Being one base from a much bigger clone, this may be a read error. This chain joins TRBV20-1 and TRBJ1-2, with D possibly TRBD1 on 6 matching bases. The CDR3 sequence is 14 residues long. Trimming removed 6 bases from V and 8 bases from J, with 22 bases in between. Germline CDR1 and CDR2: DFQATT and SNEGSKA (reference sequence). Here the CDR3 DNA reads TGCAGTGCCAGCCCCAACAGGGAGGTATGGGGCTACACCTTC. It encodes CSASPNREVWGYTF.

The CDR3 sequence: CAASGSGKGETQYF. The CDR3 DNA reads TGTGCCGCGAGCGGGAGTGGGAAGGGAGAGACCCAGTACTTC. The V and J genes are TRBV5-4 and TRBJ2-5; TRBD2 matches at 8 bases. Germline assignment: CDR1 SGHNT and CDR2 YYREEE (reference sequence). The junction had 12 bases not matched to a gene; V was cut back by 10 bases and J by 4 bases. CDR3 length equals 14 residues.

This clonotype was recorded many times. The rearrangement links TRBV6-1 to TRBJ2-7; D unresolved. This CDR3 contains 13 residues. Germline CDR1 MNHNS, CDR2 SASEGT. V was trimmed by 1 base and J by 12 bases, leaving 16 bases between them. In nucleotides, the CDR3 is TGTGCCAGCAGTGAAGAGGCAGCATATCTCCGGTACTTC. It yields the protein CASSEEAAYLRYF.

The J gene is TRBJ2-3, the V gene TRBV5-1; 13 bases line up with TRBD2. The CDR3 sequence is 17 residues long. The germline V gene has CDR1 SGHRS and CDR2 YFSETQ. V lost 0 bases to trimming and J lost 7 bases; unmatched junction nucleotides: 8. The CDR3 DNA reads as TGCGCCAGCAGCTTGGGACTAGCGGGGGGTCTGAGCCATACGCAGTATTTT. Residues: CASSLGLAGGLSHTQYF.

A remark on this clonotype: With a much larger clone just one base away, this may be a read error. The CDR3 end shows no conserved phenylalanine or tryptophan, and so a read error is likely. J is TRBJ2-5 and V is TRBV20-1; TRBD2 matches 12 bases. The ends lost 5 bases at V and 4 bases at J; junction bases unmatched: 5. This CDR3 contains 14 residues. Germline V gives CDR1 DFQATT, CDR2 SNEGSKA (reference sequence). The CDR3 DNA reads TGCAGTGCTCCTAGCGGGGGGGCTAGAGAGACCCAGTACGTC. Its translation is CSAPSGGARETQYV.

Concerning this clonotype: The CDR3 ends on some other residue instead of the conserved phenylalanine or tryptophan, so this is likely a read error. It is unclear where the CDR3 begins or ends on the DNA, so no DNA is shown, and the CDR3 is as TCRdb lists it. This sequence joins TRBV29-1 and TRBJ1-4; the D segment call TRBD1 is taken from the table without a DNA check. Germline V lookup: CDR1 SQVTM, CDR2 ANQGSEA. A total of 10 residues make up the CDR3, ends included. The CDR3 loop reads CSVSGTEEGL.